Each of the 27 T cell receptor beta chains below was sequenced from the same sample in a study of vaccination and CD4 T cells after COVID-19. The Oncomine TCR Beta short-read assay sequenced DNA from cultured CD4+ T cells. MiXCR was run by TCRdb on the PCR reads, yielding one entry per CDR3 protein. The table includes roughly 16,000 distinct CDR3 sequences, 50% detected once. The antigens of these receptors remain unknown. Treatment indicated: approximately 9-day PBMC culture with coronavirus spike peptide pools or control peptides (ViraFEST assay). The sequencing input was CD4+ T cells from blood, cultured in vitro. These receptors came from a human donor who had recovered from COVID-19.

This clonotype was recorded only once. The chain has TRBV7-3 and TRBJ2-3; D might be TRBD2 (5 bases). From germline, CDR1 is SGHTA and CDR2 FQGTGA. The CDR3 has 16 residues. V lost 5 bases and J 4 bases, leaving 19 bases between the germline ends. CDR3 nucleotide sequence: TGTGCCAGCAGCCCAGGACTGCTCCAGGTGGCAGATACGCAGTATTTT. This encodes CASSPGLLQVADTQYF. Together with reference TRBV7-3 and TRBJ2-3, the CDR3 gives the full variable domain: GAGVSQTPSNKVTEKGKYVELRCDPISGHTALYWYRQSLGQGPEFLIYFQGTGAADDSGLPNDRFFAVRPEGSVSTLKIQRTERGDSAVYLCASSPGLLQVADTQYFGPGTRLTVL.

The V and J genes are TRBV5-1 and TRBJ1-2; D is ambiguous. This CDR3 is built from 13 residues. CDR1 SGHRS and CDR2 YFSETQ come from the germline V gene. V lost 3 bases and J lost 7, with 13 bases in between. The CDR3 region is CASSSTGRSGYTF. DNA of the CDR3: TGCGCCAGCAGCTCGACTGGAAGGAGTGGCTACACCTTC. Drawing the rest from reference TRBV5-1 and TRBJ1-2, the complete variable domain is KAGVTQTPRYLIKTRGQQVTLSCSPISGHRSVSWYQQTPGQGLQFLFEYFSETQRNKGNFPGRFSGRQFSNSRSEMNVSTLELGDSALYLCASSSTGRSGYTFGSGTRLTVV.

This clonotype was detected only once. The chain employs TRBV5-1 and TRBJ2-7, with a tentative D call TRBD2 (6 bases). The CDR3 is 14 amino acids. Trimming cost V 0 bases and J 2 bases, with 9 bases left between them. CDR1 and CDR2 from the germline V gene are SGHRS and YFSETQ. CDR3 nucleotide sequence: TGCGCCAGCAGCTTGGAGGAGGGCCCCTACGAGCAGTACTTC. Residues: CASSLEEGPYEQYF.

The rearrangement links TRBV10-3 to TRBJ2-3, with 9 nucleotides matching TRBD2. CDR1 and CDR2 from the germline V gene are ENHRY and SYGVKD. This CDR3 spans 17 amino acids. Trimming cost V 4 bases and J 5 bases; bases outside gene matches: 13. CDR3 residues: CAISVISGSRGGDTQYF. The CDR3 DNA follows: TGTGCCATCAGTGTTATTAGCGGGAGCCGCGGCGGAGATACGCAGTATTTT.

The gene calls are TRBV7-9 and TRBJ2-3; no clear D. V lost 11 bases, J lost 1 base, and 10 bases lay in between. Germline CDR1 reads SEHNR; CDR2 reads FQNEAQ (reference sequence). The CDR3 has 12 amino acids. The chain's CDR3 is CAGSRGTDTQYF. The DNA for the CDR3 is TGTGCCGGTAGTCGGGGCACAGATACGCAGTATTTT.

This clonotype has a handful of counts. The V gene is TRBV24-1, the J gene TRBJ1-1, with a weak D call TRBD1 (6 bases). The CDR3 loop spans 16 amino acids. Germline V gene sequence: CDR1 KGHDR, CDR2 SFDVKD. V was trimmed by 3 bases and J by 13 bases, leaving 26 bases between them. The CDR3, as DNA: TGTGCCACCAGTGATCCAAACACAACAGGGTTCTCTCTTGGTTTCTTT. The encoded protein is CATSDPNTTGFSLGFF.

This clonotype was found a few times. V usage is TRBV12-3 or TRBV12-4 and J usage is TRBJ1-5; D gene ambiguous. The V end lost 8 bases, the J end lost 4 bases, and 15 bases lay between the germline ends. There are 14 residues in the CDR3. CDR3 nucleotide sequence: TGTGCCAGCTCCGAAGGCTTGAGGAATCAGCCCCAGCATTTT. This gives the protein CASSEGLRNQPQHF.

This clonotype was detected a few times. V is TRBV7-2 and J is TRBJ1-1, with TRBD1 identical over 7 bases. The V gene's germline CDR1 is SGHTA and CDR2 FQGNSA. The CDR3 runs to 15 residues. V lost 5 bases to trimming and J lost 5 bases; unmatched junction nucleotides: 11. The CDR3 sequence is CASSHMTGFGTEAFF. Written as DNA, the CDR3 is TGTGCCAGCAGCCATATGACAGGGTTTGGAACTGAAGCTTTCTTT.

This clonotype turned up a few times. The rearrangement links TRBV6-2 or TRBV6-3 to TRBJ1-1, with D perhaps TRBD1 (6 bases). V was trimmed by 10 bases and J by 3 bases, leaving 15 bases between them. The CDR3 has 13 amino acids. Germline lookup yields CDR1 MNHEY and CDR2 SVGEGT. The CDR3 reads CATSDRSYTEAFF. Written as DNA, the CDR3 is TGTGCCACGTCCGACAGGAGTTACACTGAAGCTTTCTTT.

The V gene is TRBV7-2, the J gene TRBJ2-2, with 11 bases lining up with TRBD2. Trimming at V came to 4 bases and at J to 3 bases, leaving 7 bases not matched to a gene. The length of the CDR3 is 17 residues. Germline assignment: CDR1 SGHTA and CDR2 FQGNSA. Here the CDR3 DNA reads TGTGCCAGCAGCTCTACTAGCGGGGGCTCTTACACCGGGGAGCTGTTTTTT. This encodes CASSSTSGGSYTGELFF.

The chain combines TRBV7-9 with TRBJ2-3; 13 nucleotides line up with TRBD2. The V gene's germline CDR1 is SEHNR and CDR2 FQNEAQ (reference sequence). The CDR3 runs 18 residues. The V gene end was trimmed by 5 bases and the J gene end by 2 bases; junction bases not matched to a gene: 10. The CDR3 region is CASSPISLAGGVTDTQYF. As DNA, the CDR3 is TGTGCCAGCAGCCCAATATCACTAGCGGGAGGGGTCACAGATACGCAGTATTTT.

CDR3 protein: CASSFNRGSNYGYTF. The CDR3 DNA reads as TGTGCCAGCAGCTTTAACAGGGGTTCTAACTATGGCTACACCTTC. The rearrangement joins TRBV7-2 to TRBJ1-2; TRBD1 matches 7 bases. The CDR3 has 15 amino acids. Germline V gene sequence: CDR1 SGHTA, CDR2 FQGNSA. V dropped 3 bases and J dropped 0; count of bases not matched to a gene: 4.

CDR3 sequence: CASSLSAGGDNQPQHF. DNA of the CDR3: TGTGCCAGCAGTTTAAGCGCAGGGGGCGACAATCAGCCCCAGCATTTT. The rearrangement links TRBV28 to TRBJ1-5; the match to TRBD1 covers 8 bases. There are 16 residues in the CDR3. Germline CDR1 reads MDHEN; CDR2 reads SYDVKM. V lost 2 bases and J lost 3; bases outside the gene matches: 6.

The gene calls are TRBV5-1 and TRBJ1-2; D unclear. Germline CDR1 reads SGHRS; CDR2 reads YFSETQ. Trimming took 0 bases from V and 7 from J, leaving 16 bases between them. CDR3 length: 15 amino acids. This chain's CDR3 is CASSLDTPPVAGYTF. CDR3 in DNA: TGCGCCAGCAGCTTGGATACCCCCCCGGTGGCTGGCTACACCTTC. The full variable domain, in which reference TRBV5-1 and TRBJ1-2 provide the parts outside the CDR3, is KAGVTQTPRYLIKTRGQQVTLSCSPISGHRSVSWYQQTPGQGLQFLFEYFSETQRNKGNFPGRFSGRQFSNSRSEMNVSTLELGDSALYLCASSLDTPPVAGYTFGSGTRLTVV.

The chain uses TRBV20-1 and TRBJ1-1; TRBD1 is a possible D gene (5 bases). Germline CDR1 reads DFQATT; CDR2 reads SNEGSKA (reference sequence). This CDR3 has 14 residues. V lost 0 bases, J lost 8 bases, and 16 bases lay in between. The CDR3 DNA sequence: TGCAGTGCTAGAGATCAGGGTTACGGCGTAGAAGCTTTCTTT. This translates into CSARDQGYGVEAFF.

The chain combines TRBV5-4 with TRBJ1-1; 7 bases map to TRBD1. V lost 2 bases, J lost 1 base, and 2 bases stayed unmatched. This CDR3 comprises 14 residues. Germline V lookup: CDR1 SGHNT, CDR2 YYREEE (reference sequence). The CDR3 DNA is TGTGCCAGCAGCTTACAGGGGAAGAACACTGAAGCTTTCTTT. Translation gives CASSLQGKNTEAFF.

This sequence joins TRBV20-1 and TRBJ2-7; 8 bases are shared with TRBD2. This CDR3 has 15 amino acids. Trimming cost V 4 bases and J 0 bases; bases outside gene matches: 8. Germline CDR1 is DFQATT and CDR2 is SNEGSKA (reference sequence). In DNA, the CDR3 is TGCAGTGCTACCTCTGCGGGAGGAAGCTCCTACGAGCAGTACTTC. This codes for CSATSAGGSSYEQYF.

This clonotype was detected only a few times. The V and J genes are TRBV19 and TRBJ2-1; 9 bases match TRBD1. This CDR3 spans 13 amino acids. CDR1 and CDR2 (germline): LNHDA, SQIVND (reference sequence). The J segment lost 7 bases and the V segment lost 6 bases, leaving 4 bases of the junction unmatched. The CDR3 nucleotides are TGTGCCAGTAGGCCTGGGACAGGGAATGAGCAGTTCTTC. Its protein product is CASRPGTGNEQFF.

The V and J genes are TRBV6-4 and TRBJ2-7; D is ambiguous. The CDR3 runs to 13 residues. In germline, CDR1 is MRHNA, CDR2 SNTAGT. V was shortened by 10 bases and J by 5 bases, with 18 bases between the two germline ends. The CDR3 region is CANLGPSFHEQYF. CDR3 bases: TGTGCCAACCTAGGGCCCTCGTTCCACGAGCAGTACTTC.

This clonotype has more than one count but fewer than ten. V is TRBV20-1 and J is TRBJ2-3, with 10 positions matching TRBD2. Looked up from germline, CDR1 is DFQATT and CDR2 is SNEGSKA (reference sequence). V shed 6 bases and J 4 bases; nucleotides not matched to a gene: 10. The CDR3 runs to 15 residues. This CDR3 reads CSAAATSGLSDTQYF. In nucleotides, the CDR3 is TGCAGTGCCGCTGCGACTAGCGGGTTGTCAGATACGCAGTATTTT.

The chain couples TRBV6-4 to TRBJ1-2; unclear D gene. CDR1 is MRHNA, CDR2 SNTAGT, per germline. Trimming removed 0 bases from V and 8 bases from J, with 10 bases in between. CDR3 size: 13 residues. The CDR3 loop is CASSDSKDGGYTF. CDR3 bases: TGTGCCAGCAGTGACTCGAAGGACGGGGGCTACACCTTC.

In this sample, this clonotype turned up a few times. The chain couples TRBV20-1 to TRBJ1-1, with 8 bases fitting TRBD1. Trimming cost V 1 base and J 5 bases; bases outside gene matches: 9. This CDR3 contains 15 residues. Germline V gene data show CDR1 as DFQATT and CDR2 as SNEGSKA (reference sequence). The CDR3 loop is CSARGNRGYGTEAFF. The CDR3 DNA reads TGCAGTGCTAGAGGGAACAGGGGGTATGGGACTGAAGCTTTCTTT.

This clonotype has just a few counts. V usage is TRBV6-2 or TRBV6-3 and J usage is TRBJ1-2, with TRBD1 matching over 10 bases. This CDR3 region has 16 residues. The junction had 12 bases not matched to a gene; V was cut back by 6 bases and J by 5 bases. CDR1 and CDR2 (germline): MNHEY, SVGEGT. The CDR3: CASRTPGQGIPYGYTF. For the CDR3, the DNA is TGTGCCAGCAGGACCCCGGGACAGGGGATCCCATATGGCTACACCTTC.

The CDR3 loop reads CASSLDRERSGYTF. CDR3 DNA: TGCGCCAGCAGCCTGGACAGGGAAAGGTCTGGCTACACCTTC. J is TRBJ1-2 and V is TRBV4-1, with 8 nucleotides matching TRBD1. The V segment lost 4 bases and the J segment 7 bases; nucleotides outside the gene matches: 8. Germline V gene sequence: CDR1 MGHRA, CDR2 YSYEKL. There are 14 residues in the CDR3.

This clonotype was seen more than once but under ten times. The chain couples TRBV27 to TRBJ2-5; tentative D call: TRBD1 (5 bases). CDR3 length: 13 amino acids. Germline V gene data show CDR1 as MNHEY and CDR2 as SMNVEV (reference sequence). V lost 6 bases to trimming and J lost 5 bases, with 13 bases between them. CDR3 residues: CASRTAKGETQYF. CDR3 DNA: TGTGCCAGCAGGACAGCAAAAGGGGAGACCCAGTACTTC.

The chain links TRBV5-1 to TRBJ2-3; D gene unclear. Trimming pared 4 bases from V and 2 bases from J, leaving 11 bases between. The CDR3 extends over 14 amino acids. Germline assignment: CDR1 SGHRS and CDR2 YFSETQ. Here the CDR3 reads CASSTQTPTDTQYF. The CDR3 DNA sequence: TGCGCCAGCAGCACGCAAACGCCCACAGATACGCAGTATTTT.

This chain's CDR3 is CASSPIRTGASGNTIYF. The CDR3 DNA reads TGTGCCAGCTCACCAATAAGGACAGGAGCGTCTGGAAACACCATATATTTT. This rearrangement joins TRBV18 to TRBJ1-3, with 7 bases fitting TRBD1. The CDR3 totals 17 residues. Germline V gene sequence: CDR1 KGHSH, CDR2 LQKENI. Trimming cost V 2 bases and J 1 base; bases outside gene matches: 8. Together with reference TRBV18 and TRBJ1-3, the CDR3 gives the full variable domain: NAGVMQNPRHLVRRRGQEARLRCSPMKGHSHVYWYRQLPEEGLKFMVYLQKENIIDESGMPKERFSAEFPKEGPSILRIQQVVRGDSAAYFCASSPIRTGASGNTIYFGEGSWLTVV.